Listed here are 26 T cell receptor beta chains from one sample, sequenced in a study of Graves' ophthalmopathy and Graves' hyperthyroidism. TCR beta CDR3 amplification used RNA transcripts. A first-round RT-PCR used HTBI primers, followed by a second-round multiplex PCR. TCRdb used MiXCR to reprocess the multiplex PCR reads, holding one entry per CDR3 protein. The sample gives 740,000 or so distinct CDR3 sequences, 35% to 50% of which show up once; approximately 46% is in the top ten. Sequenced sample: peripheral blood. Source of these receptors: an adult man with Graves' ophthalmopathy.

The rearrangement links TRBV29-1 to TRBJ1-3; possibly TRBD1 for D (6 bases). CDR1 SQVTM and CDR2 ANQGSEA come from the germline V gene. V was shortened by 6 bases and J by 7 bases, with 19 bases between the two germline ends. This CDR3 is built from 14 residues. The CDR3: CSVTNPGVGNTIYF. CDR3 nucleotide sequence: TGCAGCGTCACTAACCCAGGGGTTGGTAACACCATATATTTT. Looking up the rest from reference TRBV29-1 and TRBJ1-3 gives the full variable domain: SAVISQKPSRDICQRGTSLTIQCQVDSQVTMMFWYRQQPGQSLTLIATANQGSEATYESGFVIDKFPISRPNLTFSTLTVSNMSPEDSSIYLCSVTNPGVGNTIYFGEGSWLTVV.

In its sample, this clonotype was seen many times. One junction end does not reproduce the germline sequence, and a read error may be involved. The J gene is TRBJ1-5, the V gene TRBV7-7; D is unresolved. This CDR3 has 13 residues. Germline V gene lookup returns CDR1 SSHAT and CDR2 FNYEAQ (reference sequence). This CDR3 reads CASSPGPGQPQHF. The CDR3 DNA is TGTGCTAGCAGCCCCGGACCCGGACAGCCCCAGCATTTT.

This clonotype was counted at least ten times. The V and J genes are TRBV2 and TRBJ2-2, with D possibly TRBD2 on 6 matching bases. The germline CDR1 and CDR2 sequences are SNHLY and FYNNEI. The CDR3 sequence is 16 residues long. V was clipped by 1 base and J by 4 bases, with 13 bases between them. Written as DNA, the CDR3 is TGTGCCAGCAGTGAAGTGGCGGGGAAGCCCACCGGGGAGCTGTTTTTT. It yields the protein CASSEVAGKPTGELFF.

Here the CDR3 reads CAISDPDRVSGYSNQPQHF. For the CDR3, the DNA is TGTGCCATCAGTGACCCGGACAGGGTCTCGGGGTATAGCAATCAGCCCCAGCATTTT. The rearrangement uses TRBV10-3 and TRBJ1-5; 8 nucleotides agree with TRBD1. V dropped 3 bases and J dropped 0; count of bases not matched to a gene: 13. The CDR3 runs 19 residues. CDR1 is ENHRY and CDR2 is SYGVKD in the germline V gene.

This clonotype occurred many times. Its ends do not fully match the called genes, so a read error is possible. This chain connects TRBV7-7 to TRBJ1-1; no clear D gene. CDR1 and CDR2 from the germline V gene are SSHAT and FNYEAQ (reference sequence). The CDR3 runs to 13 residues. As DNA, the CDR3 is TGTGCTAGCAGCTTAGAGACGGGGACTGAAGCTTTCTTT. Translated: CASSLETGTEAFF.

A note on this clonotype: The CDR3 does not end in the conserved phenylalanine or tryptophan, so this is likely a read error. The chain couples TRBV29-1 to TRBJ1-1; tentative D call: TRBD1 (6 bases). CDR1 and CDR2 (germline): SQVTM, ANQGSEA. The CDR3 sequence is 13 residues long. V was pared by 2 bases and J by 3 bases, with 10 bases between. CDR3 sequence (DNA): TGCAGCGTTGAACAGGACAGATACACTGAAGCTTTCCTT. Protein product: CSVEQDRYTEAFL.

This sequence joins TRBV10-3 and TRBJ1-3, with 8 nucleotides matching TRBD1. The J segment lost 10 bases and the V segment lost 6 bases, leaving 5 bases of the junction unmatched. The CDR3 loop spans 12 amino acids. In germline, CDR1 is ENHRY, CDR2 SYGVKD. The CDR3 region is CAISGQGETIYF. DNA for the CDR3: TGTGCCATCAGCGGACAGGGAGAGACCATATATTTT.

This chain connects TRBV24-1 to TRBJ1-5, with a tentative D call TRBD1 (5 bases). Trimming pared 11 bases from V and 5 bases from J, leaving 18 bases between. The germline V gene encodes CDR1 KGHDR and CDR2 SFDVKD. CDR3 size: 14 residues. The CDR3 nucleotides read TGTGCCAGCAGCTCCGCGGGGGATTATCAGCCCCAGCATTTT. Encoded protein: CASSSAGDYQPQHF.

The rearrangement links TRBV2 to TRBJ1-1; 10 nucleotides align to TRBD1. Trimming removed 7 bases from V and 6 bases from J; junction bases left unmatched: 11. Germline values: CDR1 SNHLY, CDR2 FYNNEI. The CDR3 is 15 residues long. The CDR3 region is CASTETGGSRAEAFF. The CDR3 bases are TGTGCCAGCACTGAGACAGGGGGCTCTCGGGCTGAAGCTTTCTTT.

The CDR3 DNA follows: TGTGCCAGCAGCCGCTTTGGGGGTGAAAAACTGTTTTTT. This translates into CASSRFGGEKLFF. This chain uses TRBV7-8 with TRBJ1-4, with D maybe TRBD1 (5 bases). The CDR3 loop spans 13 amino acids. Germline loops: CDR1 SGHVS, CDR2 FQNEAQ. Between the trimmed V and J ends, which lost 5 bases and 7 bases, there was a span of 11 bases.

The chain recombines TRBV7-9 with TRBJ2-2; tentative D call: TRBD1 (6 bases). This CDR3 contains 17 residues. Germline V gives CDR1 SEHNR, CDR2 FQNEAQ (reference sequence). V lost 7 bases and J 1 base, leaving 19 bases between the germline ends. The CDR3 sequence: CASIPRSGTKNTGELFF. For the CDR3, the DNA is TGTGCCAGCATCCCGCGCTCCGGGACAAAGAACACCGGGGAGCTGTTTTTT.

V and J are TRBV30 and TRBJ2-7; 8 bases align to TRBD1. The V and J ends lost 1 base and 4 bases, in that order; junction bases with no gene match: 6. Germline loops: CDR1 GTSNPN, CDR2 SVGIG (reference sequence). The CDR3 is 14 residues long. As DNA, the CDR3 is TGTGCCTGGAGTGCCGGACAGGGAGGATACGAGCAGTACTTC. Protein sequence: CAWSAGQGGYEQYF.

Note on this clonotype: A read error may produce the germline difference seen at one junction end. The chain employs TRBV7-3 and TRBJ2-5; D might be TRBD2 (5 bases). The CDR3 totals 14 residues. Germline V gene sequence: CDR1 SGHTA, CDR2 FQGTGA. The CDR3 bases are TGTGCCAGCAGCTTATCTGGAGGCCAAGAGACCCGGTACTTC. Protein product: CASSLSGGQETRYF.

The sample holds a few counts of this clonotype. The chain couples TRBV19 to TRBJ1-1; a possible D gene is TRBD1 (6 bases). Trimming pared 6 bases from V and 1 base from J, leaving 15 bases between. This CDR3 has 15 residues. CDR1 is LNHDA and CDR2 is SQIVND in the germline V gene (reference sequence). The CDR3 region is CASRPSRTANTEAFF. The CDR3 bases are TGTGCCAGTAGACCTTCGAGGACAGCGAACACTGAAGCTTTCTTT.

This clonotype was counted only a few times. With a much larger clone just one base away, this may be a read error. The V call is TRBV2, the J call TRBJ1-1; D uncertain. Germline V gene data show CDR1 as SNHLY and CDR2 as FYNNEI. V was pared by 7 bases and J by 11 bases, with 14 bases between. CDR3 length equals 11 residues. The chain's CDR3 is CASKTDAAAFF. The CDR3 coding sequence is TGTGCCAGCAAGACTGACGCTGCGGCTTTCTTT.

The genes are TRBV7-6 and TRBJ1-4; the match to TRBD1 covers 10 bases. Per the germline V gene, CDR1 is SGHVS and CDR2 is FNYEAQ. The CDR3 totals 13 residues. The trim removed 4 bases at V and 8 bases at J, leaving 1 base unmatched. Written as DNA, the CDR3 is TGTGCCAGCAGCTGGGGACAGGGGGAAAAACTGTTTTTT. Translated: CASSWGQGEKLFF.

At least ten counts were recorded for this clonotype. V usage is TRBV19 and J usage is TRBJ1-5, with 9 bases identical to TRBD1. Germline CDR1 is LNHDA and CDR2 is SQIVND (reference sequence). CDR3 length equals 16 residues. The J segment lost 6 bases and the V segment lost 0 bases, leaving 6 bases of the junction unmatched. The CDR3 loop reads CASSIERTGAGQPQHF. DNA of the CDR3: TGTGCCAGTAGTATAGAACGGACAGGGGCTGGTCAGCCCCAGCATTTT.

The J gene is TRBJ1-2, the V gene TRBV20-1; TRBD1 is a possible D gene (6 bases). V was clipped by 5 bases and J by 1 base, with 17 bases between them. Germline V gives CDR1 DFQATT, CDR2 SNEGSKA (reference sequence). The CDR3 covers 15 residues. CDR3: CSASEVGGRNYGYTF. DNA of the CDR3: TGCAGTGCTTCCGAGGTGGGGGGGCGTAACTATGGCTACACCTTC.

This clonotype was seen a handful of times. The chain couples TRBV19 to TRBJ1-6, with 9 positions matching TRBD1. There are 14 residues in the CDR3. The V and J ends lost 11 bases and 8 bases, in that order; junction bases with no gene match: 10. CDR1 and CDR2 (germline): LNHDA, SQIVND (reference sequence). The CDR3: CAWSTGTGYSPLHF. The CDR3 DNA follows: TGTGCCTGGAGTACCGGGACAGGGTATTCACCCCTCCACTTT.

The genes are TRBV30 and TRBJ1-2; D is uncertain. V lost 6 bases and J lost 6, with 17 bases in between. The CDR3 sequence is 13 residues long. CDR1 GTSNPN and CDR2 SVGIG come from the germline V gene (reference sequence). The CDR3, as DNA: TGTGCCTGTAAAAGAGGCAGTAATGATGGCTACACCTTC. Translated: CACKRGSNDGYTF.

This clonotype turned up a few times. V and J are TRBV6-5 and TRBJ1-5, with D perhaps TRBD1 (6 bases). Germline-derived CDR1 and CDR2 are MNHEY and SVGAGI. The germline V and J ends were trimmed by 6 bases and 6 bases, with 15 bases remaining between them. This CDR3 contains 14 residues. CDR3 region: CASRSGGGGQPQHF. The CDR3 DNA sequence: TGTGCCAGCAGATCTGGGGGGGGCGGTCAGCCCCAGCATTTT.

This clonotype has at least ten counts. The chain combines TRBV10-3 with TRBJ2-7; 7 bases match TRBD1. Germline V gene lookup returns CDR1 ENHRY and CDR2 SYGVKD. The CDR3 extends over 12 amino acids. Trimming at V came to 10 bases and at J to 7 bases, leaving 10 bases not matched to a gene. Here the CDR3 reads CATLDRANEQYF. In DNA form, the CDR3 reads TGTGCCACCTTAGACAGGGCGAATGAGCAGTACTTC.

In regard to this clonotype: The junction differs from germline at one of its ends, possibly a read error. V usage is TRBV11-1 and J usage is TRBJ1-2; D gene uncertain. The CDR3 sequence is 15 residues long. The germline V gene has CDR1 SGHAT and CDR2 FQDESV (reference sequence). The CDR3 DNA reads as TGCGCCAGCAGCCAAGATTTCTTTCGGGGCTATGGCTACACCTTC. Its protein is CASSQDFFRGYGYTF.

This clonotype was observed a handful of times. The V and J genes are TRBV29-1 and TRBJ1-2; 10 bases map to TRBD1. J was trimmed by 7 bases and V by 4 bases; bases with no gene match: 6. The V gene's germline CDR1 is SQVTM and CDR2 ANQGSEA. The CDR3 runs 13 residues. CDR3 in DNA: TGCAGCGTTGGACAGGGGGCGCGCGGTGGCTACACCTTC. This encodes CSVGQGARGGYTF. Variable domain in full (rest from reference TRBV29-1 and TRBJ1-2): SAVISQKPSRDICQRGTSLTIQCQVDSQVTMMFWYRQQPGQSLTLIATANQGSEATYESGFVIDKFPISRPNLTFSTLTVSNMSPEDSSIYLCSVGQGARGGYTFGSGTRLTVV.

This clonotype was observed many times. This chain uses TRBV25-1 with TRBJ2-5, with D possibly TRBD1 on 7 matching bases. The germline V gene encodes CDR1 MGHDK and CDR2 SYGVNS. The CDR3 spans 14 residues. The V end lost 6 bases, the J end lost 5 bases, and 16 bases lay between the germline ends. The CDR3 is CASRPRGTDETQYF. In nucleotides, the CDR3 is TGTGCCAGCAGACCACGGGGGACAGATGAGACCCAGTACTTC. Full variable domain (missing parts from reference TRBV25-1 and TRBJ2-5): EADIYQTPRYLVIGTGKKITLECSQTMGHDKMYWYQQDPGMELHLIHYSYGVNSTEKGDLSSESTVSRIRTEHFPLTLESARPSHTSQYLCASRPRGTDETQYFGPGTRLLVL.

J is TRBJ2-2 and V is TRBV24-1, with TRBD2 identical over 10 bases. The junction had 5 bases not matched to a gene; V was cut back by 5 bases and J by 0 bases. The CDR3 sequence is 17 residues long. Germline V gives CDR1 KGHDR, CDR2 SFDVKD. The CDR3 region is CATSGPTSGANTGELFF. CDR3 nucleotide sequence: TGTGCCACCAGTGGACCTACTAGCGGGGCGAACACCGGGGAGCTGTTTTTT.